This entry concerns a single T cell receptor (beta chain). Its antigen is unknown. This table comes from immunoSEQ multiplex PCR, and its TCRdb copy is limited to in-frame clones, with some not included. The sample carries 35,000 to 50,000 clones, roughly 92% recorded once. This sample was included in a study of graft-versus-host responses after intestinal transplantation. Overall study context: Each of the recipients got a multivisceral, liver-intestinal, or isolated intestinal transplant.

The germline V gene encodes CDR1 SEHNR and CDR2 FQNEAQ (reference sequence). This CDR3 has 14 residues. Trimming took off 2 bases at V and 4 bases at J, with 11 bases between the two ends. This specimen was unstimulated CD8+ T cells sorted from spleen or lymph node cells, taken before transplant. This TCR was recovered from a human donor who was the organ donor for an intestinal transplant. This chain connects TRBV7-9 to TRBJ1-2; D might be TRBD1 (6 bases). The CDR3 region has the DNA TGTGCCAGCAGCTTACCTGGACAGTTCTATGGCTACACCTTC. It specifies CASSLPGQFYGYTF.